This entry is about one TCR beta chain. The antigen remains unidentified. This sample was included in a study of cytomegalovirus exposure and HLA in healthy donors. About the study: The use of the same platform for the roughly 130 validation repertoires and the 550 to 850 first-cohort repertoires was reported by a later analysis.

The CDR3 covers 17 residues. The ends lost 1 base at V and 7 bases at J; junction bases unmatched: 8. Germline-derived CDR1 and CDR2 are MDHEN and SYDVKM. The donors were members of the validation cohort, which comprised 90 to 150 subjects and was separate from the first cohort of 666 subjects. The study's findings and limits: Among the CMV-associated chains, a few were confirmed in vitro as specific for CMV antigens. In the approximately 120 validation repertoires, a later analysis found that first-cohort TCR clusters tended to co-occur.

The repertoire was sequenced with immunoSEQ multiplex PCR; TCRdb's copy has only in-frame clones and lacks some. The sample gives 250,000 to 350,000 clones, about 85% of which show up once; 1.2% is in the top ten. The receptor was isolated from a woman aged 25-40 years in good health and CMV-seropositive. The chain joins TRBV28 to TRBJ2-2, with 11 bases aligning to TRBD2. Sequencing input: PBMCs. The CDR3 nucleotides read TGTGCCAGCAGTTTATTAGCGGGAGGGCCGTCTGGCGGGGAGCTGTTTTTT. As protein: CASSLLAGGPSGGELFF.